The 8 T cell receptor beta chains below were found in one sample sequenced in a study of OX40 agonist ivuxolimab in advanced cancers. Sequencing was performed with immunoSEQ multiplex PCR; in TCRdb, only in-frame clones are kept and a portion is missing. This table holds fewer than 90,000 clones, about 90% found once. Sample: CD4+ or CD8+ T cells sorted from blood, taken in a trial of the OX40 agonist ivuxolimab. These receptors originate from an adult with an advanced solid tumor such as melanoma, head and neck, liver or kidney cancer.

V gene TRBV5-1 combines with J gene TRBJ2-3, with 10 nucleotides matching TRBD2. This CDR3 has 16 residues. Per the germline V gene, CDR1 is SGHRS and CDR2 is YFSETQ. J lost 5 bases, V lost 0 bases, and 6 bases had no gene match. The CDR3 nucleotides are TGCGCCAGCAGCTTGGCAGCGGGAGGGCCGAGAGATACGCAGTATTTT. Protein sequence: CASSLAAGGPRDTQYF.

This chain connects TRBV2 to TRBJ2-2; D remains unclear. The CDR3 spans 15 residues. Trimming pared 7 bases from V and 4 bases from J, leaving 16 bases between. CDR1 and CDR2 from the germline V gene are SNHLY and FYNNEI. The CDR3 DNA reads TGTGCCAGCACCCTTGTCGGCGCCGGCACCGGGGAGCTGTTTTTT. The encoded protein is CASTLVGAGTGELFF.

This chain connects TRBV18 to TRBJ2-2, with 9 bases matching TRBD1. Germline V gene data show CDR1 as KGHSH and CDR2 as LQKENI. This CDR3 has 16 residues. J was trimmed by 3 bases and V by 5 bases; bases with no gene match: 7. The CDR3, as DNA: TGTGCCAGCTCAAGATTGGGACAGGGAGACACCGGGGAGCTGTTTTTT. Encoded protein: CASSRLGQGDTGELFF.

The CDR3 reads CSVRREWETQYF. The CDR3 DNA sequence: TGCAGCGTTCGGCGGGAGTGGGAGACCCAGTACTTC. This chain uses TRBV29-1 with TRBJ2-5; 7 nucleotides line up with TRBD2. This CDR3 has 12 residues. J lost 5 bases, V lost 5 bases, and 5 bases had no gene match. CDR1 is SQVTM and CDR2 is ANQGSEA in the germline V gene.

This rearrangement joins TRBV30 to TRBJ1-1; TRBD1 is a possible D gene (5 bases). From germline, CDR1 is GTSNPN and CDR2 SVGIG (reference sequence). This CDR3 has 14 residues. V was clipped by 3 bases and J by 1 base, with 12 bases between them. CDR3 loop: CAWRGGHSNTEAFF. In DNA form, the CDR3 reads TGTGCCTGGAGGGGTGGACACTCGAACACTGAAGCTTTCTTT.

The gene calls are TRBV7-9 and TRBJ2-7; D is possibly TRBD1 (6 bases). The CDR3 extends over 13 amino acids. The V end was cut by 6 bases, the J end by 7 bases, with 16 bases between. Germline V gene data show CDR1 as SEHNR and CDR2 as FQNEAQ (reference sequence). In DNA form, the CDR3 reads TGTGCCAGCAGTCTCGGGACATCGAGGGAGCAGTACTTC. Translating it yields CASSLGTSREQYF.

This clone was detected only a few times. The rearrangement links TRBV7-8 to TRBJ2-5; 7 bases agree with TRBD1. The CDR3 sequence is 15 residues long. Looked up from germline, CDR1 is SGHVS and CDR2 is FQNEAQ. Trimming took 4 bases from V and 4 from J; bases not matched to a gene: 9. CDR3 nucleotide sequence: TGTGCCAGCAGCTCACCGTCGACAGGGAGAGAGACCCAGTACTTC. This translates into CASSSPSTGRETQYF.

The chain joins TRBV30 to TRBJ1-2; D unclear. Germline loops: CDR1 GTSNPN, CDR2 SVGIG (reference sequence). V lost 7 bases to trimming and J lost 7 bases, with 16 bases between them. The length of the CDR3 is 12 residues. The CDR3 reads CALVRILGGYTF. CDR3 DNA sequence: TGTGCCTTAGTCCGGATTCTCGGTGGCTACACCTTC.